One and the same sample provided the 14 T cell receptor beta chains below, sequenced in a study of PD-1 blockade in classical Hodgkin lymphoma. The sample's time point: cycle 4 day 1 (C4D1), after more than five weeks of nivolumab. Every patient experienced relapse after autologous stem cell transplantation, and brentuximab vedotin exposure varied. Starting with thawed PBMCs, CD4+ T cells were purified by magnetic negative selection. The protocol was immunoSEQ multiplex PCR, while the TCRdb copy is restricted to in-frame clones and leaves out a portion. The sample has under 35,000 clones, around 85% seen once. Sequencing used CD4+ T cells from blood, obtained before the fourth cycle of nivolumab. The receptor source for this set is a human donor with classical Hodgkin lymphoma.

The chain combines TRBV27 with TRBJ2-5, with unresolved D. Germline V CDR1 and CDR2: MNHEY, SMNVEV (reference sequence). Deletions cut 6 bases from V and 0 bases from J, with 8 bases between. CDR3 length: 13 amino acids. Written as DNA, the CDR3 is TGTGCCAGCAGAACATCGTACCAAGAGACCCAGTACTTC. Protein sequence: CASRTSYQETQYF.

The chain carries TRBV28 and TRBJ2-4; TRBD2 might be the D (5 bases). The CDR3 loop spans 16 amino acids. V was trimmed by 6 bases and J by 3 bases, leaving 18 bases between them. Germline values: CDR1 MDHEN, CDR2 SYDVKM. CDR3 coding DNA: TGTGCCAGCAGCCCCGCCGGGAACAGAGGCAAAAACATTCAGTACTTC. Encoded protein: CASSPAGNRGKNIQYF.

V gene TRBV6-1 combines with J gene TRBJ2-3, with 9 bases that match TRBD1. Trimming cost V 6 bases and J 6 bases; bases outside gene matches: 4. Germline V gene lookup returns CDR1 MNHNS and CDR2 SASEGT. The CDR3 runs to 13 residues. CDR3 DNA sequence: TGTGCCAGCAGAGTGACAGGGGGGGATACGCAGTATTTT. This sequence encodes CASRVTGGDTQYF.

For the CDR3, the DNA is TGTGCCAGCAGCTTACTTCAATTTAAGGGCTACACCTTC. Translated: CASSLLQFKGYTF. The V and J genes are TRBV7-2 and TRBJ1-2; D uncertain. CDR3 size: 13 residues. Per germline, CDR1 SGHTA and CDR2 FQGNSA. V was cut by 2 bases and J by 8 bases, with 12 bases left in between.

This clone was found once. The V and J genes are TRBV6-1 and TRBJ2-7, with D uncertain. Trimming took 7 bases from V and 4 from J, leaving 11 bases between them. Germline lookup yields CDR1 MNHNS and CDR2 SASEGT. This CDR3 spans 12 amino acids. CDR3 residues: CASTLNLYEQYF. CDR3 sequence (DNA): TGTGCCAGCACCCTGAACCTATACGAGCAGTACTTC.

The V call is TRBV18, the J call TRBJ2-5; D is ambiguous. The CDR3 runs 12 residues. Trimming removed 3 bases at V and 7 bases at J, with 9 bases between. Germline CDR1 and CDR2: KGHSH and LQKENI. The CDR3 spells CASSPAMVTQYF. CDR3 DNA: TGTGCCAGCTCACCGGCAATGGTGACCCAGTACTTC.

V is TRBV5-1 and J is TRBJ1-4, with unresolved D. V lost 3 bases, J lost 0 bases, and 12 bases lay in between. Germline V gene data show CDR1 as SGHRS and CDR2 as YFSETQ. The CDR3 runs to 16 residues. CDR3 nucleotides: TGCGCCAGCAGCTGGGGAGCGATTGCAACTAATGAAAAACTGTTTTTT. It yields the protein CASSWGAIATNEKLFF.

This chain joins TRBV28 and TRBJ2-5; 8 bases align to TRBD1. V lost 6 bases to trimming and J lost 4 bases; unmatched junction nucleotides: 10. The CDR3 length is 15 residues. Per the germline V gene, CDR1 is MDHEN and CDR2 is SYDVKM. CDR3 amino acids: CASSQRTGTLETQYF. As DNA, the CDR3 is TGTGCCAGCAGCCAACGGACAGGGACCTTAGAGACCCAGTACTTC.

The chain uses TRBV5-1 and TRBJ1-1; 7 bases fit TRBD1. This CDR3 is 15 amino acids long. Germline loops: CDR1 SGHRS, CDR2 YFSETQ. V gave up 6 bases and J gave up 1 base; unmatched junction bases: 9. CDR3 DNA: TGCGCCAGCACTCCCCACAGGGGCCCGAACACTGAAGCTTTCTTT. It yields the protein CASTPHRGPNTEAFF. The full variable domain, rest sourced from reference TRBV5-1 and TRBJ1-1, is KAGVTQTPRYLIKTRGQQVTLSCSPISGHRSVSWYQQTPGQGLQFLFEYFSETQRNKGNFPGRFSGRQFSNSRSEMNVSTLELGDSALYLCASTPHRGPNTEAFFGQGTRLTVV.

This clone was counted once. This chain links TRBV19 with TRBJ2-1, with 8 nucleotides matching TRBD1. Germline CDR1 and CDR2: LNHDA and SQIVND (reference sequence). This CDR3 is built from 15 residues. V lost 4 bases to trimming and J lost 5 bases; unmatched junction nucleotides: 7. The chain's CDR3 is CASSNPGQEDNEQFF. The CDR3 DNA reads as TGTGCCAGTAGTAATCCGGGACAGGAGGACAATGAGCAGTTCTTC.

This clone appeared a single time. This rearrangement joins TRBV19 to TRBJ2-7; no clear D gene. The germline gives CDR1 LNHDA, CDR2 SQIVND (reference sequence). This CDR3 is built from 13 residues. Deletions cut 5 bases from V and 6 bases from J, with 14 bases between. CDR3 sequence: CASSGRIGSEQYF. The CDR3 DNA follows: TGTGCCAGTAGTGGTAGGATTGGGTCCGAGCAGTACTTC.

The chain links TRBV27 to TRBJ2-5; TRBD2 might be the D (6 bases). The V end lost 4 bases, the J end lost 0 bases, and 12 bases lay between the germline ends. CDR1 and CDR2 from the germline V gene are MNHEY and SMNVEV (reference sequence). The CDR3 runs to 15 residues. CDR3: CASSSAAGYQETQYF. DNA of the CDR3: TGTGCCAGCAGTTCCGCCGCGGGGTACCAAGAGACCCAGTACTTC.

V and J are TRBV5-1 and TRBJ1-2, with D uncertain. The CDR3 is made up of 13 amino acids. From germline, CDR1 is SGHRS and CDR2 YFSETQ. The germline V and J ends were trimmed by 0 bases and 4 bases, with 7 bases remaining between them. CDR3 sequence: CASSLGTPYGYTF. The DNA of the CDR3 is TGCGCCAGCAGCTTGGGTACACCCTATGGCTACACCTTC.

The chain has TRBV19 and TRBJ1-1; 12 bases line up with TRBD1. The CDR3 extends over 16 amino acids. The trim removed 4 bases at V and 5 bases at J, leaving 8 bases unmatched. Germline loops: CDR1 LNHDA, CDR2 SQIVND (reference sequence). In nucleotides, the CDR3 is TGTGCCAGTAGTACAGGGACAGGGGGCTTTGGGACTGAAGCTTTCTTT. It codes for CASSTGTGGFGTEAFF.